This passage covers 3 T cell receptor beta chains from one sample sequenced in a study of shared clonotypes between healthy human individuals. The table came from immunoSEQ multiplex PCR; TCRdb's copy has only in-frame clones and leaves some out. The repertoire holds 90,000 to 150,000 clones, with roughly 70% as singletons. The sample consisted of memory CD8+ T cells sorted from blood. The sample's subset: CD45RO+ cells pooled with CCR7-negative TemRA cells. The receptors derive from a woman aged 25-40 years in good health.

The genes are TRBV10-3 and TRBJ1-5, with D perhaps matching TRBD1 (5 bases). Between the trimmed V and J ends, which lost 10 bases and 1 base, there was a span of 14 bases. The germline CDR1 and CDR2 sequences are ENHRY and SYGVKD. The CDR3 sequence is 14 residues long. DNA of the CDR3: TGTGCCACTACTCGGACACGGAGCAATCAGCCCCAGCATTTT. This translates into CATTRTRSNQPQHF.

Many counts were recorded for this clone. This sequence joins TRBV7-2 and TRBJ2-7; unclear D gene. The V end was cut by 5 bases, the J end by 7 bases, with 12 bases between. This CDR3 has 12 amino acids. CDR1 and CDR2 from the germline V gene are SGHTA and FQGNSA. The CDR3 nucleotides are TGTGCCAGCAGCCCCTACATTGAGGAGCAGTACTTC. Translating gives CASSPYIEEQYF.

V is TRBV4-1 and J is TRBJ2-1, with 10 bases matching TRBD2. Trimming cost V 4 bases and J 6 bases; bases outside gene matches: 0. Germline CDR1 MGHRA, CDR2 YSYEKL. This CDR3 region has 13 residues. This chain's CDR3 is CASSRTSGNEQFF. The CDR3 DNA reads as TGCGCCAGCAGCCGGACTAGCGGCAATGAGCAGTTCTTC.